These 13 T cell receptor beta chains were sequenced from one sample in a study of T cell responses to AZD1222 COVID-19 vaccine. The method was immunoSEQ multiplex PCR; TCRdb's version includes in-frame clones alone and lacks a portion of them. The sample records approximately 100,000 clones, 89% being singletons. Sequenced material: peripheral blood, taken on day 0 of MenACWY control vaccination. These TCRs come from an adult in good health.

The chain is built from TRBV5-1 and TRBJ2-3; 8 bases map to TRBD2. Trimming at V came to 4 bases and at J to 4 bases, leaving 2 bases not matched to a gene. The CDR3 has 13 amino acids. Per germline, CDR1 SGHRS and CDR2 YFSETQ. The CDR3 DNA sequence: TGCGCCAGCAGCGCGGGAGGATCAGATACGCAGTATTTT. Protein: CASSAGGSDTQYF.

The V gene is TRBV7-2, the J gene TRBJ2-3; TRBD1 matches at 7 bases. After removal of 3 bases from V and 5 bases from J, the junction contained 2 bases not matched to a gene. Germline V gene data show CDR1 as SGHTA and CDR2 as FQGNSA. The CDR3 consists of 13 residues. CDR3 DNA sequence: TGTGCCAGCAGCTTGGGACAGAAAGATACGCAGTATTTT. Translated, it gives CASSLGQKDTQYF.

DNA of the CDR3: TGCAGTGCTAGTCCCGACAGGGGAATTCAGCCCCAGCATTTT. This translates into CSASPDRGIQPQHF. The genes are TRBV20-1 and TRBJ1-5; TRBD1 aligns across 8 bases. The CDR3 spans 14 residues. Germline loops: CDR1 DFQATT, CDR2 SNEGSKA (reference sequence). The trim removed 3 bases at V and 6 bases at J, leaving 7 bases unmatched.

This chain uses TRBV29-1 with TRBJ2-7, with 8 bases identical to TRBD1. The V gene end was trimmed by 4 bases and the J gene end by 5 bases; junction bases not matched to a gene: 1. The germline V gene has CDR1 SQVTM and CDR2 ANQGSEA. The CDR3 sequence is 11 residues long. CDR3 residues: CSVAGGHEQYF. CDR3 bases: TGCAGCGTTGCAGGGGGCCACGAGCAGTACTTC.

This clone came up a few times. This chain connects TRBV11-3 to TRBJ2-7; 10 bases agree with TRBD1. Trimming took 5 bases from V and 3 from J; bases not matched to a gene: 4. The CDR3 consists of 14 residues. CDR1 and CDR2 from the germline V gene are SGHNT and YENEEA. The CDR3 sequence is CASSTRTGGYEQYF. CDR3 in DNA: TGTGCCAGCAGCACCCGGACAGGGGGCTACGAGCAGTACTTC.

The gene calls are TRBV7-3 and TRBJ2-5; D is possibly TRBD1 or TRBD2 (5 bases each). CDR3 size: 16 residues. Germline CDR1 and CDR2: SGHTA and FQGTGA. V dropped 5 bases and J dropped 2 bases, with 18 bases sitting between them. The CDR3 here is CASSNRRMGVQETQYF. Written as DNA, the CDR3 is TGTGCCAGCAGCAATAGGAGAATGGGGGTGCAAGAGACCCAGTACTTC.

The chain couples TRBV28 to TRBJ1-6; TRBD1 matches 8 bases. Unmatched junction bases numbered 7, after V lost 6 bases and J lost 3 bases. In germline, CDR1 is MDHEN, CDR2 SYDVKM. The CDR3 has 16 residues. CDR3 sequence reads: CASSSGTGLYNSPLHF. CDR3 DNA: TGTGCCAGCAGCTCCGGGACAGGACTCTATAATTCACCCCTCCACTTT.

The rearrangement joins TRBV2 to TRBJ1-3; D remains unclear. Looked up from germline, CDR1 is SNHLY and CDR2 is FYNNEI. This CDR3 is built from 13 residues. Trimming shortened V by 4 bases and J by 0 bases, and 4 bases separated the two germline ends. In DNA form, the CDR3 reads TGTGCCAGCAGTGCCCTCTCTGGAAACACCATATATTTT. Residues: CASSALSGNTIYF.

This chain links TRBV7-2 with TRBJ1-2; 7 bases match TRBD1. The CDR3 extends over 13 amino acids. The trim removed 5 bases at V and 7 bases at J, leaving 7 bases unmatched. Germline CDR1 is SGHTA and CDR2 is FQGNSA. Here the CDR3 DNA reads TGTGCCAGCAGCACCACGACAGGGAGTGGCTACACCTTC. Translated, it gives CASSTTTGSGYTF.

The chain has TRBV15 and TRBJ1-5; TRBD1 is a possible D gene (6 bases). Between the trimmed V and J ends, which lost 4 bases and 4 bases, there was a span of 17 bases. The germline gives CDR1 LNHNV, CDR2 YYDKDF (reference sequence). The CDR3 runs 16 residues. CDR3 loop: CATSIGAGQLNQPQHF. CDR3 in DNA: TGTGCCACCAGCATCGGGGCCGGACAGTTAAATCAGCCCCAGCATTTT.

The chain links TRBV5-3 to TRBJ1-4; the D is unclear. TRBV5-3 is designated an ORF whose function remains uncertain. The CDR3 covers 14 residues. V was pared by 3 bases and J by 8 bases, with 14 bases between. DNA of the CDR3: TGTGCCAGAAGCTCGACGGCGTCCGGGGAAAAACTGTTTTTT. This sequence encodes CARSSTASGEKLFF.

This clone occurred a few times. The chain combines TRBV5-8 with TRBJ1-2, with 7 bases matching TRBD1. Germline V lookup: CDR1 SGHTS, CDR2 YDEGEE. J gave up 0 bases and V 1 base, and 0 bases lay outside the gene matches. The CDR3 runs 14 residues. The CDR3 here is CASSLTGANYGYTF. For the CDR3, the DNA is TGTGCCAGCAGCTTGACAGGGGCTAACTATGGCTACACCTTC.

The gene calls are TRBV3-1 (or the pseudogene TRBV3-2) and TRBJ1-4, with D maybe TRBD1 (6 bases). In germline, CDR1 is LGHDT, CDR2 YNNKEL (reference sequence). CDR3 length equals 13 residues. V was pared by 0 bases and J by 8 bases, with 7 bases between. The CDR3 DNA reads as TGTGCCAGCAGCCAAGAAGGACAGGAAAAACTGTTTTTT. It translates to CASSQEGQEKLFF.